This T cell receptor (beta chain) comes out of a study of T cell clones after liver transplantation. Study-wide findings and caveats: Graft donor-reactive T cells may have migrated into the graft rather than being deleted.

Remarks on this clone: What it binds is unknown.

This table comes from immunoSEQ multiplex PCR, and its TCRdb copy is limited to in-frame clones, with some not included. The sample lists tens of thousands of clones, roughly 80% occurring once. This TCR was recovered from a human patient who received a liver transplant. A share of the T cells may be of graft donor origin. Sequencing used CD4+ T cells from blood, obtained approximately 3.5 years after liver transplant.

The CDR3 DNA reads as TGTGCCATCAGTGGACAGGGGGGAGACAATGAGCAGTTCTTC. Translating gives CAISGQGGDNEQFF. This sequence joins TRBV10-3 and TRBJ2-1; 9 positions agree with TRBD1. The CDR3 consists of 14 residues. J was trimmed by 5 bases and V by 4 bases; bases with no gene match: 3. Germline lookup yields CDR1 ENHRY and CDR2 SYGVKD.